The sequence of this TCR beta chain was determined in a study of blood T cell repertoires in COVID-19. Study-wide context: Researchers got acute and convalescent COVID-19 samples from the United States, Italy and Spain.

The trim removed 2 bases at V and 5 bases at J, leaving 4 bases unmatched. The germline gives CDR1 KGHSH, CDR2 LQKENI. CDR3 length: 15 amino acids. The repertoire was sequenced with immunoSEQ multiplex PCR; TCRdb's copy has only in-frame clones and lacks some. In the table there are some 330,000 clones, over 80% of which are singletons. Sequenced material: PBMCs or T cells enriched from blood (not recorded which). The TCR sequence derives from a young man who had recovered from COVID-19. This chain connects TRBV18 to TRBJ2-1; 9 nucleotides agree with TRBD2. In nucleotides, the CDR3 is TGTGCCAGCTCACCATCGCGGGGGGGCAACAATGAGCAGTTCTTC. Amino acid sequence: CASSPSRGGNNEQFF.